This T cell receptor (beta chain) emerged from a study of blood T cells in healthy people across ages. Then a second PCR, running about 6 to 12 cycles, was carried out with a sample-barcoded 5' primer and a J-beta primer mix. Sequencing yielded, for each sample, at least 3 million paired-end reads carrying CDR3. MiXCR, applied by TCRdb to the 5' RACE reads, yields one record per CDR3 protein. The sample consists of fewer than 800,000 distinct CDR3 sequences, approximately 25% of them appearing once. The authors drew approximately 10 milliliters of peripheral blood from each donor. PBMCs numbering at least 6 million were isolated per sample. The CDR3 spans 11 residues. CDR1 is SGHDT and CDR2 is YYEEEE in the germline V gene. V dropped 4 bases and J dropped 13 bases, with 12 bases sitting between them. Separately, the same data were catalogued under a study of T cells of mothers and their children.

The chain combines TRBV5-6 with TRBJ2-1; a possible D gene is TRBD1 (5 bases). The TCR comes from a boy between 10 and 17 years old in good health. Material: blood. The CDR3 DNA sequence: TGTGCCAGCAGCGGCGAAGGGGCACAGTTCTTC. Its translation is CASSGEGAQFF.